This T cell receptor beta chain was sequenced in a study of T cell repertoires in cytomegalovirus infection. Study as a whole: Public TCR beta signatures provided an indication of both CMV infection and a matching HLA type.

One entry per CDR3 protein, called by TCRdb with MiXCR from the reads. The sample has roughly 320,000 distinct CDR3 sequences, more than 8% seen once. Points on this clonotype: What it recognizes is unknown.

Study results and limitations: Accumulated public TCR beta family frequency recognized individuals carrying CMV together with the relevant HLA. It was HLA-C-restricted CMV-specific TCR beta clonotypes that dominated the response ex vivo.

Sequencing input: PBMCs. This TCR was recovered from a human donor in good health (CMV status not recorded). Some clones in this sample may be carry-over from other donors' samples.

CDR3: CASSVGGTGVGEQYF. CDR3 sequence (DNA): TGTGCCAGCAGTGTTGGCGGGACAGGGGTGGGCGAGCAGTACTTC. This chain links TRBV6-1 with TRBJ2-7; 10 bases agree with TRBD1. V lost 4 bases and J lost 6; bases outside the gene matches: 9. The germline CDR1 and CDR2 sequences are MNHNS and SASEGT. This CDR3 has 15 amino acids.